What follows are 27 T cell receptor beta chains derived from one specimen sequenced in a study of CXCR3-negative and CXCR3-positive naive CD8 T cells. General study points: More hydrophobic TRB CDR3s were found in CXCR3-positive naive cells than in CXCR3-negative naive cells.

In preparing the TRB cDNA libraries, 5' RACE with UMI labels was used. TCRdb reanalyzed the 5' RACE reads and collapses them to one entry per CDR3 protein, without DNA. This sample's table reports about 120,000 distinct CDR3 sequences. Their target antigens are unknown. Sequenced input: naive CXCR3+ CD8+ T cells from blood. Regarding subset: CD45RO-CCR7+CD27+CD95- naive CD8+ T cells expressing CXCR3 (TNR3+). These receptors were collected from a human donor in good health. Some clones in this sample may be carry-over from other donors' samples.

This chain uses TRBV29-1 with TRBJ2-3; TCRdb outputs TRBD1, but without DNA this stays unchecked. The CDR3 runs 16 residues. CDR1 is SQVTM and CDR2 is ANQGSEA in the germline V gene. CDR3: CSARAGTGGPTDTQYF.

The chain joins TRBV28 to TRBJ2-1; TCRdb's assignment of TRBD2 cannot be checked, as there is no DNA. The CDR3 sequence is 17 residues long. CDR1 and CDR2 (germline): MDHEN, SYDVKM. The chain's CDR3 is CASSSRLAGNGYNEQFF.

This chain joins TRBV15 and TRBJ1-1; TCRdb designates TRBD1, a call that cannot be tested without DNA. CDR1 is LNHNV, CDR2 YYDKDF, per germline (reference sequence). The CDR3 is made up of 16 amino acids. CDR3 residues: CATSRGVQGARTEAFF.

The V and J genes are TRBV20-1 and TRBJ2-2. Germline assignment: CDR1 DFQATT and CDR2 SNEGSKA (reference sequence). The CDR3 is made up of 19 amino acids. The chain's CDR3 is CSARETYRGGLENTGELFF.

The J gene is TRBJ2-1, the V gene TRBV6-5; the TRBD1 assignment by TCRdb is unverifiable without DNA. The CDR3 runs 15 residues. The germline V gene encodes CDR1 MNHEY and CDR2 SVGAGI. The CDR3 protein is CASSYSAGENNEQFF.

The CDR3 protein is CSVEVGNTGELFF. The chain carries TRBV29-1 and TRBJ2-2. The V gene's germline CDR1 is SQVTM and CDR2 ANQGSEA. The CDR3 is made up of 13 amino acids.

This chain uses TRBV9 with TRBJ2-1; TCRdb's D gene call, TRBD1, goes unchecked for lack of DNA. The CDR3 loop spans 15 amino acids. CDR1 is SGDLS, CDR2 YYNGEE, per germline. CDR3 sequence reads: CASSVEGGSYNEQFF.

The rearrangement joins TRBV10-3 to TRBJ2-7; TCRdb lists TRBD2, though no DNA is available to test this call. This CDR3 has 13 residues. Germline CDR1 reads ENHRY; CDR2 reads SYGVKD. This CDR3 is CAISPTSDHEQYF.

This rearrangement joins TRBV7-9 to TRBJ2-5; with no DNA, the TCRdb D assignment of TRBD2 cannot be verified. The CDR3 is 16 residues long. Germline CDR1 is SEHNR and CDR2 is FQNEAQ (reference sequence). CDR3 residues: CASSPGLAGGQETQYF.

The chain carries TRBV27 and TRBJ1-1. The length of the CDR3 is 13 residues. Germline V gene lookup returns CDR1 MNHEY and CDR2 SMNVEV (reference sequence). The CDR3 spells CASSSTINTEAFF.

CDR3 in amino acids: CASSEGSSDTQYF. The genes are TRBV6-4 and TRBJ2-3. CDR1 is MRHNA and CDR2 is SNTAGT in the germline V gene. This CDR3 region has 13 residues.

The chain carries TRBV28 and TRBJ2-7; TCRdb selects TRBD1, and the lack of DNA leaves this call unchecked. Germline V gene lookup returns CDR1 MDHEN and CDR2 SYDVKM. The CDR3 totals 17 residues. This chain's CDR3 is CASSYGRNRGGYYEQYF.

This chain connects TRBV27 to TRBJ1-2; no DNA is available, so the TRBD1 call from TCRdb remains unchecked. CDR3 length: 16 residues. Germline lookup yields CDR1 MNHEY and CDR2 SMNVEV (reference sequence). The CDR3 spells CASSSGLDRRYYGYTF.

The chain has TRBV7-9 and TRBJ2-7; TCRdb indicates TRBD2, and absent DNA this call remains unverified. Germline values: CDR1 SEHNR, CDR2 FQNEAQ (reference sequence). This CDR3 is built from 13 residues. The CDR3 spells CAGGLAASYEQYF.

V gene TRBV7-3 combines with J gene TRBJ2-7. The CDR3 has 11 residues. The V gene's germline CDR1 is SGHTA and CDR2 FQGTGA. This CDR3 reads CASSLVVEQYF.

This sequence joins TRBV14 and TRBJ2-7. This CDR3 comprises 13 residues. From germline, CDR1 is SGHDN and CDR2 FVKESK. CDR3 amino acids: CASSQSVYGEQYF.

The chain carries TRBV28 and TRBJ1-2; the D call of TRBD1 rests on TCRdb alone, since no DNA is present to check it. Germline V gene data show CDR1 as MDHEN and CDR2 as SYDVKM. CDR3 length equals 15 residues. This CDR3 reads CASSVTGSAILGSTF.

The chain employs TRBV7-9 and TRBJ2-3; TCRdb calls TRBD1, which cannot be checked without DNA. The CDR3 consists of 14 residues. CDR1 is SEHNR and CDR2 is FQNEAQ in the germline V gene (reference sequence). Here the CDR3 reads CASSPLQGADTQYF.

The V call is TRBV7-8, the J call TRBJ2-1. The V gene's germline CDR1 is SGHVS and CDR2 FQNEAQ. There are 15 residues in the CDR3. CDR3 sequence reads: CACSLEVQLYNEQFF.

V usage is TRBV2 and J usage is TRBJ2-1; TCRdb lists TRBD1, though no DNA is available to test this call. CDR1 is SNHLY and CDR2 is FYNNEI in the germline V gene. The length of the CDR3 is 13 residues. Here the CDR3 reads CASILGGGLEQFF. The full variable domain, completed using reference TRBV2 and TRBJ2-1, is EPEVTQTPSHQVTQMGQEVILRCVPISNHLYFYWYRQILGQKVEFLVSFYNNEISEKSEIFDDQFSVERPDGSNFTLKIRSTKLEDSAMYFCASILGGGLEQFFGPGTRLTVL.

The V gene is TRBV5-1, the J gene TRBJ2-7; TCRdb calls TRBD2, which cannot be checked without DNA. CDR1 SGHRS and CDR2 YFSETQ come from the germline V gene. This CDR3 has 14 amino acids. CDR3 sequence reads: CASSQVGALYEQYF.

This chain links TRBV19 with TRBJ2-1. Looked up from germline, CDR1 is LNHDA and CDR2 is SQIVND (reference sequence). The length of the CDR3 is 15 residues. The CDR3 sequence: CASSIGGGSYNEQFF.

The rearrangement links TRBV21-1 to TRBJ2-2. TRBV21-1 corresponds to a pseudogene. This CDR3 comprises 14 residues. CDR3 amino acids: CASSADGNTGELFF.

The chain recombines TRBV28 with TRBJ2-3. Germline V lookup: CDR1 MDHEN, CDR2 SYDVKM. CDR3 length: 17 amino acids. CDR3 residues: CASSFGSGYSPTDTQYF.

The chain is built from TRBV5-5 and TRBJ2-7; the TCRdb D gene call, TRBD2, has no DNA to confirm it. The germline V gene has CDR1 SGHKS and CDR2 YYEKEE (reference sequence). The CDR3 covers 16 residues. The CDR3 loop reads CASSEEVGRGNYEQYF.

The CDR3 protein is CASSPGTGGLGNEQFF. This chain uses TRBV5-6 with TRBJ2-1; TCRdb gives TRBD1 as the D gene, but with no DNA this cannot be confirmed. There are 16 residues in the CDR3. Germline values: CDR1 SGHDT, CDR2 YYEEEE. Full variable domain (rest looked up from reference TRBV5-6 and TRBJ2-1): DAGVTQSPTHLIKTRGQQVTLRCSPKSGHDTVSWYQQALGQGPQFIFQYYEEEERQRGNFPDRFSGHQFPNYSSELNVNALLLGDSALYLCASSPGTGGLGNEQFFGPGTRLTVL.

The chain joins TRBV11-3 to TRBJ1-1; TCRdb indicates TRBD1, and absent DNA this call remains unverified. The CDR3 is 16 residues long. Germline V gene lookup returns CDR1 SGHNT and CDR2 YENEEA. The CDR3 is CASSLVWWQGNTEAFF.